What follows are 9 T cell receptor beta chains derived from one specimen sequenced in a study of blood T cell repertoires in COVID-19. Measured with immunoSEQ multiplex PCR; TCRdb has only the in-frame clones, and not every one. The sample yields around 130,000 clones, 80% to 90% seen once. The sequenced sample consisted of peripheral blood. These receptors all come from a man aged 65 to 79 with active or convalescent COVID-19.

The rearrangement links TRBV6-5 to TRBJ1-6; 10 bases line up with TRBD1. V lost 6 bases, J lost 9 bases, and 2 bases stayed unmatched. CDR3 size: 13 residues. Germline V gene sequence: CDR1 MNHEY, CDR2 SVGAGI. CDR3: CASRGQGSSPLHF. The CDR3, as DNA: TGTGCCAGCAGGGGACAGGGGAGTTCACCCCTCCACTTT.

The V call is TRBV7-2, the J call TRBJ2-1; 7 positions agree with TRBD2. The length of the CDR3 is 14 residues. CDR1 and CDR2 (germline): SGHTA, FQGNSA. With V trimmed by 4 bases and J by 7 bases, 7 bases remained unmatched. CDR3 protein: CASSSGTTLNEQFF. CDR3 nucleotide sequence: TGTGCCAGCAGCTCCGGGACTACCCTAAATGAGCAGTTCTTC.

The J gene is TRBJ1-5, the V gene TRBV28, with TRBD1 matching 8 bases. Germline V gene lookup returns CDR1 MDHEN and CDR2 SYDVKM. The CDR3 sequence is 14 residues long. V shed 8 bases, J shed 6 bases, and the junction held 9 bases outside the gene matches. For the CDR3, the DNA is TGTGCCAGCCTTCAGGGGGCCGGAAGTCAGCCCCAGCATTTT. It specifies CASLQGAGSQPQHF.

This clone was found once. The chain is built from TRBV6-5 and TRBJ2-7; 7 nucleotides match TRBD2. The junction had 4 bases not matched to a gene; V was cut back by 6 bases and J by 2 bases. The CDR3 is 13 residues long. Germline CDR1 is MNHEY and CDR2 is SVGAGI. Here the CDR3 reads CASRIAGPYEQYF. The CDR3 region has the DNA TGTGCCAGCAGGATAGCGGGCCCCTACGAGCAGTACTTC.

J is TRBJ2-7 and V is TRBV30, with D perhaps TRBD2 (6 bases). Per the germline V gene, CDR1 is GTSNPN and CDR2 is SVGIG (reference sequence). The CDR3 loop spans 13 amino acids. The V gene lost 2 bases and the J gene lost 6 bases, with 14 bases spanning the gap. The CDR3: CAWSIALAGEQYF. CDR3 nucleotide sequence: TGTGCCTGGAGTATCGCACTAGCTGGCGAGCAGTACTTC.

This chain joins TRBV18 and TRBJ2-7, with D perhaps matching TRBD1 (5 bases). The CDR3 spans 14 residues. Germline V gives CDR1 KGHSH, CDR2 LQKENI. The V and J ends lost 2 bases and 0 bases respectively, with 8 bases between them. CDR3 DNA: TGTGCCAGCTCACCATCGGACACCTCCTACGAGCAGTACTTC. Translation: CASSPSDTSYEQYF.

This clone appeared a single time. The rearrangement joins TRBV5-1 to TRBJ2-5; D unresolved. The CDR3 totals 15 residues. V was cut by 0 bases and J by 0 bases, with 9 bases left in between. Germline CDR1 and CDR2: SGHRS and YFSETQ. This chain's CDR3 is CASSLDEPDQETQYF. In nucleotides, the CDR3 is TGCGCCAGCAGCTTGGACGAGCCCGACCAAGAGACCCAGTACTTC.

The V gene is TRBV28, the J gene TRBJ2-2; TRBD1 aligns across 8 bases. From germline, CDR1 is MDHEN and CDR2 SYDVKM. Unmatched junction bases numbered 8, after V lost 7 bases and J lost 1 base. The CDR3 contains 16 residues. CDR3 protein: CASTPNGQGNTGELFF. The CDR3 nucleotides are TGTGCCAGCACCCCTAACGGACAGGGGAACACCGGGGAGCTGTTTTTT.

The V call is TRBV7-9, the J call TRBJ2-5; TRBD1 agrees at 7 bases. The CDR3 loop spans 14 amino acids. The trim removed 2 bases at V and 2 bases at J, leaving 2 bases unmatched. CDR1 is SEHNR, CDR2 FQNEAQ, per germline (reference sequence). CDR3 amino acids: CASSLMTGQETQYF. The CDR3 nucleotides read TGTGCCAGCAGCTTAATGACAGGGCAAGAGACCCAGTACTTC.